This T cell receptor beta chain was identified during a study of cytomegalovirus exposure and HLA in healthy donors. The PCR used 60 Vbeta and 13 Jbeta primers. Some clones are missing from TCRdb's copy, which holds only in-frame ones; the method was immunoSEQ multiplex PCR. The profile shows 65,000 to 90,000 clones, approximately 75% of them singletons. Of note for this clone: Its antigen is not identified.

The study, taken as a whole, reports: Most sequenced TCRs were rare (though some public TCRs occurred in many donors). In a later analysis, CMV-associated beta chains were mostly HLA-associated, it appeared. An ancestry cluster, one associated with Asian ancestry, reportedly showed fewer N-insertions than the 666-donor mean in a later analysis.

CDR1 MNHEY and CDR2 SVGAGI come from the germline V gene. Losses at the gene ends were 7 bases for V and 3 bases for J; bases not matched to a gene: 8. The CDR3 has 15 residues. This chain joins TRBV6-5 and TRBJ2-7; the match to TRBD2 covers 11 bases. This TCR derives from a woman in her thirties or forties in good health and CMV-seropositive. Sequencing was done on a sample of PBMCs. CDR3 DNA: TGTGCCAGCACTTCGGGACTAGCGGCGATCTACGAGCAGTACTTC. Its translation: CASTSGLAAIYEQYF.